The subject of this entry is one T cell receptor beta chain. The entry originates in a study of T cell responses to AZD1222 COVID-19 vaccine. TCRdb's copy holds only in-frame clones and misses some; the assay was immunoSEQ multiplex PCR. The top ten hold less than 3% of the sample, which has 180,000 or so clones, around 94% seen once. This CDR3 is built from 15 residues. V gave up 0 bases and J gave up 0 bases, with 6 bases separating them. CDR1 and CDR2 from the germline V gene are SGHNT and YENEEA. This TCR derives from an adult in good health. Specimen: peripheral blood, collected on day 0 of AZD1222 vaccination. The rearrangement links TRBV11-3 to TRBJ2-1; D not resolved. CDR3 sequence reads: CASSLDTSSYNEQFF. In nucleotides, the CDR3 is TGTGCCAGCAGCTTAGACACGAGCTCCTACAATGAGCAGTTCTTC.